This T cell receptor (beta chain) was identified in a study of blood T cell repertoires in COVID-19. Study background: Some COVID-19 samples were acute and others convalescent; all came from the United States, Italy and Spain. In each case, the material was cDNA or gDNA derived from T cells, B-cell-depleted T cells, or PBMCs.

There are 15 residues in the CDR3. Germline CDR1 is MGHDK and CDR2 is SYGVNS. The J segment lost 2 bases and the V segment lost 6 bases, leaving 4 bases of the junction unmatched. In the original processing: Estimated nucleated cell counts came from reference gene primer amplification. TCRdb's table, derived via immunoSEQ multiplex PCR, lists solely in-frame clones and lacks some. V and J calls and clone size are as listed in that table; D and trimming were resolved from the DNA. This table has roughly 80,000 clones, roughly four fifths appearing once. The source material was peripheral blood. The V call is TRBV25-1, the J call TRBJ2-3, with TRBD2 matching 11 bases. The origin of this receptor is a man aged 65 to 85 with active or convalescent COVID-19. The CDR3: CASSSGLAVTDTQYF. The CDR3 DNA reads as TGTGCCAGCAGCTCGGGACTAGCGGTCACAGATACGCAGTATTTT.